A single sample is the source of the 10 T cell receptor beta chains below, sequenced in a study of cytomegalovirus exposure and HLA in healthy donors. Primers: 60 Vbeta forward and 13 Jbeta reverse. Produced via immunoSEQ multiplex PCR; TCRdb's table is partial and in-frame only. Of roughly 100,000 clones listed, about 81% are singletons. The sample comprised PBMCs. The receptors shown here come from a man aged 25-45 years in good health and CMV-seronegative.

This chain links TRBV19 with TRBJ2-3, with a weak D call TRBD2 (5 bases). Germline values: CDR1 LNHDA, CDR2 SQIVND (reference sequence). This CDR3 is 14 amino acids long. V lost 7 bases, J lost 4 bases, and 15 bases lay in between. CDR3 coding DNA: TGTGCCAGTAAAGGACTTAAAGAGGCAGATACGCAGTATTTT. It is translated as CASKGLKEADTQYF.

The chain combines TRBV5-1 with TRBJ1-2; no reliable D call. CDR3 length equals 15 residues. Germline CDR1 reads SGHRS; CDR2 reads YFSETQ. The V gene lost 2 bases and the J gene lost 1 base, with 12 bases spanning the gap. The CDR3 is CASSFGTGNNYGYTF. The CDR3 DNA reads as TGCGCCAGCAGCTTCGGAACGGGGAATAACTATGGCTACACCTTC.

The chain combines TRBV4-3 with TRBJ1-3, with a weak D call TRBD1 (5 bases). The CDR3 spans 16 residues. Germline CDR1 LGHNA, CDR2 YSLEER. V was shortened by 1 base and J by 8 bases, with 18 bases between the two germline ends. CDR3 sequence reads: CASSQGPSGGADTIYF. CDR3 nucleotides: TGCGCCAGCAGCCAAGGGCCCTCGGGTGGGGCGGACACCATATATTTT.

The chain combines TRBV11-3 with TRBJ2-7; TRBD1 matches 7 bases. Germline V CDR1 and CDR2: SGHNT, YENEEA. Trimming at V came to 3 bases and at J to 3 bases, leaving 2 bases not matched to a gene. This CDR3 spans 13 amino acids. The CDR3 is CASSFTGDYEQYF. DNA for the CDR3: TGTGCCAGCAGCTTCACAGGGGACTACGAGCAGTACTTC.

This clone was found once. The chain combines TRBV28 with TRBJ1-2; D gene uncertain. The CDR3 is 13 residues long. V dropped 5 bases and J dropped 3 bases, with 10 bases sitting between them. CDR1 is MDHEN, CDR2 SYDVKM, per germline. Here the CDR3 DNA reads TGTGCCAGCAGTAACACAGCTGACTATGGCTACACCTTC. It yields the protein CASSNTADYGYTF.

A single count supports this clone. The gene calls are TRBV10-3 and TRBJ2-7; no clear D. Germline V CDR1 and CDR2: ENHRY, SYGVKD. This CDR3 spans 14 amino acids. Trimming shortened V by 0 bases and J by 7 bases, and 13 bases separated the two germline ends. As DNA, the CDR3 is TGTGCCATCAGTGAGTCGATGACTCCGTGGGAGCAGTACTTC. It is translated as CAISESMTPWEQYF.

The chain has TRBV30 and TRBJ1-2; D uncertain. Trimming removed 4 bases from V and 8 bases from J, with 17 bases in between. Germline V gene sequence: CDR1 GTSNPN, CDR2 SVGIG (reference sequence). The CDR3 is 13 amino acids. The CDR3 DNA reads as TGTGCCTGGATCATCCTAGGAGCGAGAGGCTACACCTTC. Its translation is CAWIILGARGYTF.

The chain recombines TRBV19 with TRBJ1-2; 7 nucleotides match TRBD1. Per the germline V gene, CDR1 is LNHDA and CDR2 is SQIVND (reference sequence). J gave up 8 bases and V 4 bases, and 4 bases lay outside the gene matches. This CDR3 spans 12 amino acids. The CDR3 DNA reads TGTGCCAGTAGTAGGGACAGATCCGGCTACACCTTC. Its protein is CASSRDRSGYTF.

DNA for the CDR3: TGCGCCAGCAGCCAAGCGGCTAGCGGGAGTGCGTACACCGGGGAGCTGTTTTTT. Translated, it gives CASSQAASGSAYTGELFF. The chain joins TRBV4-1 to TRBJ2-2; 10 bases line up with TRBD2. The germline V gene encodes CDR1 MGHRA and CDR2 YSYEKL. This CDR3 comprises 18 residues. J was trimmed by 3 bases and V by 1 base; bases with no gene match: 8.

J is TRBJ2-7 and V is TRBV4-3; TRBD2 matches at 7 bases. CDR1 is LGHNA, CDR2 YSLEER, per germline. The CDR3 sequence is 15 residues long. V lost 0 bases to trimming and J lost 6 bases; unmatched junction nucleotides: 8. The CDR3 DNA is TGCGCCAGCAGCCAAGACGGGACCACGGGGGGCGAGCAGTACTTC. It yields the protein CASSQDGTTGGEQYF.